The rows below give T cell receptor beta chains drawn from one sample of a study of T cells in Graves' hyperthyroidism and ophthalmopathy. TCRdb ran MiXCR on the multiplex PCR reads and lists one entry per CDR3 protein. Among 530,000 or so distinct CDR3 sequences listed, approximately 25% were seen once. The sequenced material came from blood. Receptors originate from a woman aged 25 to 39 with Graves' ophthalmopathy. The CDR3 runs from the conserved cysteine through the conserved F or W. A D gene is named only where the DNA matches it firmly. Clone size is shown for a subset of rows, as once, few, many or a class of expanded clone.

abundance,d_gene,v_gene,j_gene,CDR3nt,CDR3aa
many,.,TRBV27,TRBJ1-2,TGTGCCAGCAGTTCGACCGTTACTAACTATGGCTACACCTTC,CASSSTVTNYGYTF
few,.,TRBV6-1,TRBJ1-1,TGTGCCAGCAGATCAGGGGTGGACACTGAAGCTTTCTTT,CASRSGVDTEAFF
many,.,TRBV15,TRBJ1-5,TGTGCCACCAGCAGAGTGAACAATCAGCCCCAGCATTTT,CATSRVNNQPQHF
many,.,TRBV15,TRBJ1-2,TGTGCCACCAGCAGAGCAGACAGGCTTCACTATGGCTACACCTTC,CATSRADRLHYGYTF
many,TRBD1,TRBV6-1,TRBJ2-2,TGTGCCAGCAGTACCAGGACAGGGGCGTCCGGGGAGCTGTTTTTT,CASSTRTGASGELFF
many,.,TRBV11-2,TRBJ1-5,TGTGCCAACATTTATAGCAATCAGCCCCAGCATTTT,CANIYSNQPQHF
.,.,TRBV18,TRBJ1-2,TGTGCCAGCTCAGAAGGGGCAGGCGAGATCTATGGCTACACCTTC,CASSEGAGEIYGYTF
many,.,TRBV29-1,TRBJ1-1,TGCAGCGTGGAGGGAAGCGCTGAAGCTTTCTTT,CSVEGSAEAFF
.,TRBD1,TRBV11-2,TRBJ1-1,TGTGCCAGCAGACCAAACGGACAGGGGTTGTTCGGGACTGAAGCTTTCTTT,CASRPNGQGLFGTEAFF
few,TRBD2,TRBV28,TRBJ2-7,TGTGCCAGCAGTTCCGATCCCGGGACTAGCGGGAGGCACCCCTCGCAGTACTTC,CASSSDPGTSGRHPSQYF
once,TRBD1,TRBV24-1,TRBJ1-1,TGTACCACCAGTGACCGGGGACAGGGGCCCACTGGAGCTTTCTTT,CTTSDRGQGPTGAFF
.,TRBD2,TRBV6-1,TRBJ2-5,TGTGCCAGCAGAGACCTACTAGCGGGGGGGCTGGAGACCCAGTACTTC,CASRDLLAGGLETQYF
.,.,TRBV29-1,TRBJ1-1,TGCAGCGTTGCGGTGAAGAACACTGAAGCTTTCTTT,CSVAVKNTEAFF
.,.,TRBV6-5,TRBJ1-5,TGTGCCAGCAGTTATCAGGGGATAGATCAGCCCCAGCATTTT,CASSYQGIDQPQHF
.,.,TRBV5-1,TRBJ1-2,TGCGCCAGCAGCTTGGAGGGGACGTCCTATGGCTACACCTTC,CASSLEGTSYGYTF
few,.,TRBV7-2,TRBJ1-1,TGTGCCAGCAGCCCCAAAAGGGCAGTCACTGAAGCTTTCTTT,CASSPKRAVTEAFF
many,.,TRBV12-3/TRBV12-4,TRBJ2-5,TGTGCCAGCACCGTCGTGGGCCGGGAGACCCAGTACTTC,CASTVVGRETQYF
few,.,TRBV6-1,TRBJ2-2,TGTGCCAGCCGAACCCCCGGGACCCTGTCCGGGGAGCTGTTTTTT,CASRTPGTLSGELFF
many,.,TRBV7-9,TRBJ2-7,TGTGCCAGCAGCTTAGGCCCCTTAGATGAGCAGTACTTC,CASSLGPLDEQYF
many,.,TRBV25-1,TRBJ2-1,TGTGCCAGCGCTCGGCAGGGATCCTACAATGAGCAGTTCTTC,CASARQGSYNEQFF
few,.,TRBV12-3/TRBV12-4,TRBJ1-2,TGTGCCAGCAGTGGGATTGTGGAGGGACGTAAGGTCTACACCTTC,CASSGIVEGRKVYTF
.,.,TRBV5-1,TRBJ1-2,TGCGCCAGCAGCTGGGTAGGGGCTCAATATGGCTACACCTTC,CASSWVGAQYGYTF
many,.,TRBV7-8,TRBJ2-6,TGTGCCAGCAGTTTAGGGCCGAGCTCTGGGGCCAACGTCCTGACTTTC,CASSLGPSSGANVLTF
many,TRBD1,TRBV11-2,TRBJ2-5,TGTGCCAGCAGCTTAGATGGGACAGGTTTGGAGACCCAGTACTTC,CASSLDGTGLETQYF
many,.,TRBV20-1,TRBJ1-5,TGCAGTGCCCCTGGCCGGGAGGGAGATAGCAATCAGCCCCAGCATTTT,CSAPGREGDSNQPQHF
.,.,TRBV27,TRBJ2-7,TGTGCCAGCAGTTTATTTCCAGGATACTACGAGCAGTACTTC,CASSLFPGYYEQYF
many,.,TRBV24-1,TRBJ1-1,TGTGCCACCAGTGACCGGACCACTCAAAACGCTTTCTTT,CATSDRTTQNAFF
many,.,TRBV6-5,TRBJ1-1,TGTGCCAGCAGTTACTCAAACCAGGGGAGCACTGAAGCTTTCTTT,CASSYSNQGSTEAFF
many,TRBD1,TRBV5-1,TRBJ2-5,TGCGCCAGCTTTACGCCGGGACAGCAAGAGACCCAGTACTTC,CASFTPGQQETQYF
.,.,TRBV11-3,TRBJ2-5,TGTGCCAGCAGCTTAGATCCCCGAGGGGAGACCCAGTACTTC,CASSLDPRGETQYF
many,.,TRBV5-1,TRBJ1-2,TGCGCCAGCAGCTTGGAGCAGGCCCGCTATGGCTACACCTTC,CASSLEQARYGYTF
many,TRBD2,TRBV6-1,TRBJ2-2,TGTGCCAGCAGTGAACACCTACTAGCGGGGGGAAACACCGGGGAGCTGTTTTTT,CASSEHLLAGGNTGELFF
.,.,TRBV12-3/TRBV12-4,TRBJ2-5,TGTGCCAGCAGTCGCCGGCGGAATCAAGAGACCCAGTACTTC,CASSRRRNQETQYF
many,TRBD1,TRBV6-2/TRBV6-3,TRBJ2-5,TGTGCCAGCAGTGGGACAGGGCGCGAGACCCAGTACTTC,CASSGTGRETQYF
many,TRBD1,TRBV6-4,TRBJ1-2,TGTGCCAGCAGTGACGGGACAGGGCACAACAACTATGGCTACACCTTC,CASSDGTGHNNYGYTF
many,.,TRBV12-3/TRBV12-4,TRBJ1-1,TGTGCCAGCAGTCCGCCCCGGGACATTTTTGACGCTTTCTTT,CASSPPRDIFDAFF
.,.,TRBV5-1,TRBJ2-7,TGCGCCAGCAGTCCCGATCCGACGGGGCCAAGCTCCTACGAGCAGTACTTC,CASSPDPTGPSSYEQYF
few,TRBD1,TRBV11-3,TRBJ2-7,TGTGCCAGCAGCTCCCCCGGGACAGGGGCCGACGAGCAGTACTTC,CASSSPGTGADEQYF
many,.,TRBV11-1,TRBJ2-2,TGTGCCAGCAGCTTACTCGAGGACACCGGGGAGCTGTTTTTT,CASSLLEDTGELFF
.,.,TRBV6-1,TRBJ2-7,TGTGCCAGCCGCCCCGGGGACGAGCAGTACTTC,CASRPGDEQYF
many,.,TRBV6-1,TRBJ1-2,TGTGCCAGCAGTGAACTTGTCTCGGTGCGGCCCGCCTATGGCTACACCTTC,CASSELVSVRPAYGYTF
many,.,TRBV20-1,TRBJ1-2,TGCAGTGCGAAGACAGATGGCTACACCTTC,CSAKTDGYTF
.,TRBD2,TRBV11-1,TRBJ2-7,TGTGCCAGCAGCTTTGCGGGGGGCCTCTACGAGCAGTACTTC,CASSFAGGLYEQYF
many,TRBD1,TRBV20-1,TRBJ1-1,TGCAGTGCTAGAGGGAGACAGGGCCATACTGAAGCTTTCTTT,CSARGRQGHTEAFF
few,TRBD2,TRBV7-9,TRBJ2-5,TGTGCCAGCAGCCTCTTGCGGACTAGCGGGGGGGAGACCCAGTACTTC,CASSLLRTSGGETQYF
many,.,TRBV10-3,TRBJ2-7,TGTGCCATCAGTGATCTGACAGAGGAGTACTTC,CAISDLTEEYF
.,TRBD1,TRBV12-3/TRBV12-4,TRBJ1-1,TGTGCCAGCAGTTTTCCCTGGGACAGGGCTGAAGCTTTCTTT,CASSFPWDRAEAFF
.,.,TRBV29-1,TRBJ1-1,TGCAGCGTTGCGGCCCGGAGTACTGAAGCTTTCTTT,CSVAARSTEAFF
many,.,TRBV28,TRBJ1-5,TGTGCCACCCTAAGAACAGGCACGCAGCATTTT,CATLRTGTQHF
many,.,TRBV4-1,TRBJ1-5,TGCGCCAGCAGCCAAGTCTTCAGGGGTTATGGGCAGCCCCAGCATTTT,CASSQVFRGYGQPQHF
.,TRBD1,TRBV24-1,TRBJ1-5,TGTGCCACCAGTTTAGGGACAGGGAGGAATCAGCCCCAGCATTTT,CATSLGTGRNQPQHF
few,TRBD2,TRBV3-1,TRBJ2-7,TGTGCCAGCAGCCAAGGTAGCGGGGGGATCTCCTACGAGCAGTACTTC,CASSQGSGGISYEQYF
.,.,TRBV29-1,TRBJ1-2,TGCAGCGTTGACGCCCCCCGGGGAGGCTACACCTTC,CSVDAPRGGYTF
many,TRBD1,TRBV27,TRBJ1-3,TGTGCCAGCAGTTTATGGGGGACAGGGTCTTTCTCTGGAAACACCATATATTTT,CASSLWGTGSFSGNTIYF